This TCR beta chain is drawn from a study of beta chain features in type 1 diabetes. The investigators reverse transcribed all of the isolated RNA, so they sequenced expressed TCRB transcripts. Using immunoSEQ multiplex PCR, the repertoire was profiled, and TCRdb retains in-frame clones only, with some absent. The sample consists of more than 250,000 clones, roughly an eighth of them appearing once. Germline V lookup: CDR1 SEHNR, CDR2 FQNEAQ (reference sequence). This CDR3 is 12 amino acids long. Trimming stripped 5 bases from V and 6 bases from J, with 7 bases between. About this clone: Its specificity is not known.

Sort purity for all populations was recorded as exceeding 98%. Study-wide results and limits: Patients with Type 1 diabetes showed moderately but significantly shorter TCRB CDR3s in all four CD4+ subsets. The naive, central memory and Treg TCRB repertoires of patients appeared to be more similar to one another than those of healthy donors. Researchers cautioned that cDNA sequencing could over-represent cells with high TCR expression.

This rearrangement joins TRBV7-9 to TRBJ1-4, with D uncertain. Sequenced material: naive CD4+ T cells from blood. The TCR comes from a man aged 25 to 40 with type 1 diabetes. CDR3 nucleotides: TGTGCCAGCAGCCTCTTTGATGAAAAACTGTTTTTT. Protein: CASSLFDEKLFF.